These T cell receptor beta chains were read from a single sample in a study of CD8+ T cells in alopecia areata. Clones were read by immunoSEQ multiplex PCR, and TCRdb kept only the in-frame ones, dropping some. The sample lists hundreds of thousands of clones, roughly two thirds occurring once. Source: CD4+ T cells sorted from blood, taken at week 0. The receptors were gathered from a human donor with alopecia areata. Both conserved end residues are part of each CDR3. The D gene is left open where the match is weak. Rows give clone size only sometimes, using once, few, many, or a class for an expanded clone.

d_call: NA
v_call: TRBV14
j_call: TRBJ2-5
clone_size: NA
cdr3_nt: TGTGCCAGCAGCCAGACCCGGGAGACCCAGTACTTC
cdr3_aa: CASSQTRETQYF

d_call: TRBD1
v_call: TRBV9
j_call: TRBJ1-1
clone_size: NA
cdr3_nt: TGTGCCAGCAGCCCTTGGGACAGGAACACTGAAGCTTTCTTT
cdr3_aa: CASSPWDRNTEAFF

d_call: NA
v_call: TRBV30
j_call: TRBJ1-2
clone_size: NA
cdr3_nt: TGTGCCTGGAGTGTAGGGGCTGTGGGCTATGGCTACACCTTC
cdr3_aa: CAWSVGAVGYGYTF

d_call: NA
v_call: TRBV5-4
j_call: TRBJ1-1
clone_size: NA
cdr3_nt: TGTGCCAGCAGCGACACTCATGAAGCTTTCTTT
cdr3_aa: CASSDTHEAFF

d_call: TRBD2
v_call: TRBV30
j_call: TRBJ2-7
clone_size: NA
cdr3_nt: TGTGCCTGGGGCCAGGGGACTAGCGGGGCCCAGCAGTACTTC
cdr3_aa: CAWGQGTSGAQQYF

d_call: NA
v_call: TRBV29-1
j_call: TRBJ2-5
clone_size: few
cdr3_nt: TGCAGCCTACGGGGTCTCCAAGAGACCCAGTACTTC
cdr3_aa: CSLRGLQETQYF

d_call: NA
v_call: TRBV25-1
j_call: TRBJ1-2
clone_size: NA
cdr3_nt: TGTGCCAGCAGCACAATATTGGATGGCTACACCTTC
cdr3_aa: CASSTILDGYTF

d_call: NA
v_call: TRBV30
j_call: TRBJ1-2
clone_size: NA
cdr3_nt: TGTGCCTGGAGTGTGGCCGCCAATAACTATGGCTACACCTTC
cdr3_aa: CAWSVAANNYGYTF

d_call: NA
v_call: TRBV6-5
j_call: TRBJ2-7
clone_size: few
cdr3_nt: TGTGCCAGCGGACGGCGACAGGACGTTTCCTACGAGCAGTACTTC
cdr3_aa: CASGRRQDVSYEQYF

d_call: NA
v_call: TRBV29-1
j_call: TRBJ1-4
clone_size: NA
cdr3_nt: TGCAGCGCCTCTAACGAAAAACTGTTTTTT
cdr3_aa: CSASNEKLFF

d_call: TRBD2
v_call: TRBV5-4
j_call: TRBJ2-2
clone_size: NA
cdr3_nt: TGTGCCAGCAGCTTGACCGGGGGGACTCCCGGGGAGCTGTTTTTT
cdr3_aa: CASSLTGGTPGELFF

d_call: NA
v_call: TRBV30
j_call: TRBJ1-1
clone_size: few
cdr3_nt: TGTGCCTGGAGTGTCGGGACCGTGAGTTTCTTT
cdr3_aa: CAWSVGTVSFF

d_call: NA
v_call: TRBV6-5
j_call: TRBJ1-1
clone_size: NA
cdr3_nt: TGTGCCAGCACTTATTGGGGGGGCACTGAAGCTTTCTTT
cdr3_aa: CASTYWGGTEAFF

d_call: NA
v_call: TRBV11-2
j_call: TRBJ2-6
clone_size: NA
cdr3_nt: TGTGCCAGCAGCTTAGAGGCCTCTGGGGCCAACGTCCTGACTTTC
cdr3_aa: CASSLEASGANVLTF

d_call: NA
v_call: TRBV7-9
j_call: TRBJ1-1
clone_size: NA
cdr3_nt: TGTGCCAGCCTCCCAGGAGCGAACACTGAAGCTTTCTTT
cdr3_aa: CASLPGANTEAFF

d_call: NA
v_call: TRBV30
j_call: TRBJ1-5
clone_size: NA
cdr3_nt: TGTGCCTGGAGGAGGTGGGGAACCGTCGAGCCCCAGCATTTT
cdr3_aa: CAWRRWGTVEPQHF

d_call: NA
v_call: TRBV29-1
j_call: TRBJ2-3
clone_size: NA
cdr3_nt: TGCAGCGTTGAAACCAACACAGATACGCAGTATTTT
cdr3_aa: CSVETNTDTQYF

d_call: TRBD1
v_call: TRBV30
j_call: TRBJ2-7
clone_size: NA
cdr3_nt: TGTGCCTGGAGGGAGGGGACAGGGGATTACGAGCAGTACTTC
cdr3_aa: CAWREGTGDYEQYF

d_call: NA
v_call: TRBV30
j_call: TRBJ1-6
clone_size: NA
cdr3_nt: TGTGCCTGGAGCCCCCAAGGGAGGCAGCGCAATTCACCCCTCCACTTT
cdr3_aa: CAWSPQGRQRNSPLHF

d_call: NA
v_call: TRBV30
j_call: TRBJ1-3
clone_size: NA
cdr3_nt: TGTGCCTGGAGTCCGACGTACAGATTCTCTGGAAACACCATATATTTT
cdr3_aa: CAWSPTYRFSGNTIYF

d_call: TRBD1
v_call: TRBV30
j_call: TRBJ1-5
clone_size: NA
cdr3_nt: TGTGCCTCTTCAACCGAGCAGGGGGCTTTAACTCAGCCCCAGCATTTT
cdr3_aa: CASSTEQGALTQPQHF

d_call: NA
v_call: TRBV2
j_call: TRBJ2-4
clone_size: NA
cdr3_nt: TGTGCCAGCAGTGGGGGACGGAAAAACATTCAGTACTTC
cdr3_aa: CASSGGRKNIQYF

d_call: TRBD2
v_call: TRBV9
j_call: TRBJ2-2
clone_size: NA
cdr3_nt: TGTGCCAGCAGCGTCTCCGCTAGCGGGGACACCGGGGAGCTGTTTTTT
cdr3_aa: CASSVSASGDTGELFF

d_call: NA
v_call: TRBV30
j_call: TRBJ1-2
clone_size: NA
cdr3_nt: TGTGCCTGGAGTGTACGGGGGGACGGCTACACCTTC
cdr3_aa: CAWSVRGDGYTF